Shown below are 13 T cell receptor beta chains from a single sample sequenced in a study of T cell clonality in common variable immunodeficiency. Method: immunoSEQ multiplex PCR; TCRdb's copy keeps in-frame clones and lacks some. The table lists 42,000 or so clones, with no singletons. The source material was peripheral blood mononuclear cells. Receptors originate from a person aged 18 to 75 in good health.

This clone was observed many times. The CDR3 end falls 3 residues outside the read, so it is completed with the germline J gene. This rearrangement joins TRBV20-1 to TRBJ1-2; 8 positions match TRBD1. CDR1 is DFQATT, CDR2 SNEGSKA, per germline (reference sequence). J lost 6 bases, V lost 1 base, and 4 bases had no gene match. This CDR3 is built from 13 residues. The CDR3 here is CSARVAGGDGYTF. CDR3 DNA (partial): TGCAGTGCTAGAGTAGCAGGGGGCGATGGC.

This clone was seen only a few times. The read ends 3 residues shy of where the CDR3 ends; the end is completed using the germline J gene. This chain connects TRBV6-2 or TRBV6-3 to TRBJ1-2; 8 nucleotides match TRBD1. The CDR3 has 15 amino acids. Per the germline V gene, CDR1 is MNHEY and CDR2 is SVGEGT. CDR3 residues: CASSYLRDRSYDYTF. Incomplete CDR3 DNA: TGTGCCAGCAGTTACCTCCGGGACAGGTCCTACGAC.

Ten or more counts support this clone. The read stops 3 residues short of the end of the CDR3; the missing end is completed from the germline J gene. The chain is built from TRBV20-1 and TRBJ1-1; no definite D call. The germline CDR1 and CDR2 sequences are DFQATT and SNEGSKA (reference sequence). There are 13 residues in the CDR3. Trimming took 2 bases from V and 7 from J, leaving 14 bases between them. CDR3 DNA (partial): TGCAGTGCTAGACCCAGGAATCTCGATGAA. Protein: CSARPRNLDE. The full CDR3 protein is CSARPRNLDEAFF.

This clone has at least ten counts. The CDR3 end falls 3 residues outside the read, so it is completed with the germline J gene. The chain carries TRBV5-1 and TRBJ1-2; 8 bases match TRBD1. The V gene end was trimmed by 1 base and the J gene end by 7 bases; junction bases not matched to a gene: 15. This CDR3 is 17 amino acids long. Germline V gene sequence: CDR1 SGHRS, CDR2 YFSETQ. Partial CDR3 DNA: TGCGCCAGCAGCTTGAACAGGCAGGGGGCCTCCCAGGGTGGC. Translation: CASSLNRQGASQGG. The entire CDR3 reads CASSLNRQGASQGGYTF.

This clone was seen at least ten times. The CDR3 is cut off 3 residues early in the read; its end comes from the germline J gene. V usage is TRBV2 and J usage is TRBJ2-2; 9 nucleotides match TRBD2. CDR3 size: 15 residues. Germline-derived CDR1 and CDR2 are SNHLY and FYNNEI. V was clipped by 4 bases and J by 5 bases; unmatched bases: 5. The CDR3 sequence is CASSGLAERTGELFF. The sequenced CDR3 bases are TGTGCCAGCAGTGGACTAGCGGAACGAACCGGGGAG. Together with reference TRBV2 and TRBJ2-2, the CDR3 gives the full variable domain: EPEVTQTPSHQVTQMGQEVILRCVPISNHLYFYWYRQILGQKVEFLVSFYNNEISEKSEIFDDQFSVERPDGSNFTLKIRSTKLEDSAMYFCASSGLAERTGELFFGEGSRLTVL.

Ten or more counts support this clone. The read comes to an end 3 residues before the CDR3 does, leaving the germline J gene to fill in the end. The chain has TRBV7-8 and TRBJ1-2, with D possibly being TRBD1 (5 bases). This CDR3 has 15 amino acids. Germline values: CDR1 SGHVS, CDR2 FQNEAQ. V was clipped by 6 bases and J by 5 bases, with 19 bases between them. The CDR3 sequence: CASSLSQQGEYGYTF. The sequenced CDR3 bases are TGTGCCAGCAGTCTATCTCAGCAGGGAGAATATGGC.

Turning to this clone: The CDR3 end lies 3 residues beyond the end of the read and is filled in from the germline J gene. V and J are TRBV11-2 and TRBJ2-3; possibly TRBD2 for D (6 bases). The germline V gene has CDR1 SGHAT and CDR2 FQNNGV. There are 14 residues in the CDR3. The CDR3 is CASSYGLLPETQYF. CDR3 bases read: TGTGCCAGCAGCTATGGACTACTCCCCGAGACG.

As regards this clone: Sequencing ends 3 residues short of the CDR3 end; the germline J gene provides the rest. V usage is TRBV19 and J usage is TRBJ1-2; TRBD1 matches 7 bases. Germline CDR1 reads LNHDA; CDR2 reads SQIVND (reference sequence). The CDR3 is made up of 12 amino acids. The sequenced CDR3 bases are TGTGCCAGTAGTCGGGACAGCTACGAC. Its protein is CASSRDSYD. The CDR3 reads in full as CASSRDSYDYTF.

This clone has just a few counts. The read stops 3 residues short of the end of the CDR3; the missing end is completed from the germline J gene. This chain joins TRBV6-2 or TRBV6-3 and TRBJ1-2; perhaps TRBD1 as D (6 bases). Germline V lookup: CDR1 MNHEY, CDR2 SVGEGT. The CDR3 is 15 residues long. CDR3 DNA, as far as it was read: TGTGCCAGCAGTTACACTAGCGGGGGGGCAGATACC. It encodes CASSYTSGGADT. The complete CDR3 reads CASSYTSGGADTYTF.

In this sample, this clone turned up many times. Other DNA sequences from this sample encode an identical CDR3 as well. The chain's CDR3 is CASSFQQGQYNSPLHF. The CDR3 bases that were read are TGCGCCAGCAGCTTTCAGCAGGGACAGTATAATTCACCC. The chain uses TRBV5-1 and TRBJ1-6, with 7 positions matching TRBD1. The read is 3 residues too short to cover the CDR3 end, so that end is filled in from the germline J gene. Germline V gene sequence: CDR1 SGHRS, CDR2 YFSETQ. The CDR3 is 16 residues long. V lost 2 bases, J lost 4 bases, and 6 bases stayed unmatched.

This clone was seen ten or more times. Read data end 3 residues before the CDR3 end; the end is taken from the germline J gene. V gene TRBV7-9 combines with J gene TRBJ1-5, with TRBD1 matching over 8 bases. Germline V lookup: CDR1 SEHNR, CDR2 FQNEAQ (reference sequence). The CDR3 is 15 residues long. The junction had 9 bases not matched to a gene; V was cut back by 6 bases and J by 5 bases. The sequenced part of the CDR3 DNA is TGTGCCAGCAGTTCAGAGGACAGGGCAGATCAGCCC. This sequence encodes CASSSEDRADQP. The whole CDR3 sequence reads CASSSEDRADQPQHF.

This clone appeared many times. The read gets to within 3 residues of the CDR3 end, and the germline J gene fills in the rest. The chain recombines TRBV6-2 or TRBV6-3 with TRBJ2-3; 9 bases align to TRBD2. From germline, CDR1 is MNHEY and CDR2 SVGEGT. This CDR3 region has 16 residues. The J segment lost 2 bases and the V segment lost 6 bases, leaving 9 bases of the junction unmatched. The CDR3 reads CASRQAGGTHTDTQYF. CDR3 bases read: TGTGCCAGCAGACAAGCGGGAGGTACCCACACAGATACG.

This clone was recorded many times. CDR3 protein: CASSKDSRFGANVLTF. The sequenced part of the CDR3 DNA is TGTGCCAGCTCAAAAGACAGCCGATTTGGAGCCAACGTC. The rearrangement joins TRBV18 to TRBJ2-6, with a weak D call TRBD1 (5 bases). Read data end 3 residues before the CDR3 end; the end is taken from the germline J gene. Germline V gene lookup returns CDR1 KGHSH and CDR2 LQKENI. V dropped 5 bases and J dropped 7 bases, with 18 bases sitting between them. The CDR3 is made up of 16 amino acids.